This TCR beta chain was sequenced during a study of early T cells in non-severe SARS-CoV-2 infection. Whole-study context: With bulk RNA from unsorted whole blood as input, sequencing yielded unpaired chains. Study results and limitations: Matching against VDJdb likely underestimated virus-specific expansions, favoring anti-spike CD8.

Germline assignment: CDR1 SEHNR and CDR2 FQNEAQ (reference sequence). V lost 5 bases and J lost 3; bases outside the gene matches: 6. The CDR3 consists of 16 residues. Unique molecular identifiers were attached to individual cDNA molecules. From the 5' RACE reads, TCRdb called clonotypes with MiXCR, one entry per CDR3 protein. Among tens of thousands of distinct CDR3 sequences listed, 4% to 4.5% were seen once. This clonotype was detected many times. Its antigen is unknown. The receptor comes from an adult who was a healthcare worker with PCR-confirmed SARS-CoV-2 infection or an uninfected control (not recorded which). The sequenced sample was whole blood. The chain links TRBV7-9 to TRBJ2-6, with 8 bases fitting TRBD1. CDR3 region: CASSPSGGRGANVLTF. The DNA of the CDR3 is TGTGCCAGCAGCCCGTCAGGGGGCCGTGGGGCCAACGTCCTGACTTTC.